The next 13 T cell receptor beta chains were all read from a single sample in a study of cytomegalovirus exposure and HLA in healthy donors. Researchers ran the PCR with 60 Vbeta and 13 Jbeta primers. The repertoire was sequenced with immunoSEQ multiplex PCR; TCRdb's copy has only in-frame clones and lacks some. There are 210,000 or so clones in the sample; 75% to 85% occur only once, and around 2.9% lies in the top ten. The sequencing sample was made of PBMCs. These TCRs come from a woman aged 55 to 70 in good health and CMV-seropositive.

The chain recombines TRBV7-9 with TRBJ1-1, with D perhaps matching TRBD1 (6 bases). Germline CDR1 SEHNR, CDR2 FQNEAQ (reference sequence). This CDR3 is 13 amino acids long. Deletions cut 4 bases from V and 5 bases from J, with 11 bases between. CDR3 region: CASSSQGGTEAFF. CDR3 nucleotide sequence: TGTGCCAGCAGCTCACAGGGTGGAACTGAAGCTTTCTTT.

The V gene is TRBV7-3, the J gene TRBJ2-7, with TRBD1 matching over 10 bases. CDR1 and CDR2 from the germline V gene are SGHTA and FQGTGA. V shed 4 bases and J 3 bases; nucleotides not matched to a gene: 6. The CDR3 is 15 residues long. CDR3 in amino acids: CASSYTGTGDYEQYF. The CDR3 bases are TGTGCCAGCAGCTATACCGGGACAGGGGACTACGAGCAGTACTTC.

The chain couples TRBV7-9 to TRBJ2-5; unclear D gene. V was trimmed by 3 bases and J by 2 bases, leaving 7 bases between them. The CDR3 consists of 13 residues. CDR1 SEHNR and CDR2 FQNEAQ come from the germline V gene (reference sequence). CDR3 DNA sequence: TGTGCCAGCAGCTTCCCAGTACAAGAGACCCAGTACTTC. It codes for CASSFPVQETQYF.

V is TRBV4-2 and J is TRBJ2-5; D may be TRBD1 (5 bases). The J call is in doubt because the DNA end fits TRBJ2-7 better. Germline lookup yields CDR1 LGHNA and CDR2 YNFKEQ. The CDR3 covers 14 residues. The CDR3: CASSQSGQLYEQYF. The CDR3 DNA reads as TGTGCCAGCAGCCAATCAGGACAACTCTACGAGCAGTACTTC.

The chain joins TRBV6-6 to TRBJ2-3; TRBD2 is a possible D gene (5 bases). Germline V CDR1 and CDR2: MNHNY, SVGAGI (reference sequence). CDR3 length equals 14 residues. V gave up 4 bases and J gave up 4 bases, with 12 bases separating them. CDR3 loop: CASSSLTRADTQYF. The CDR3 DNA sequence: TGTGCCAGCAGTTCCCTTACTAGGGCAGATACGCAGTATTTT.

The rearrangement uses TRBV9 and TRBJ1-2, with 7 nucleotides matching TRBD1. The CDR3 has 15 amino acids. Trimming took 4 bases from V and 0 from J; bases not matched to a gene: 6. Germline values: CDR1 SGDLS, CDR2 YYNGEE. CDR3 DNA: TGTGCCAGCAGCCCAGAGACAGGGACTAACTATGGCTACACCTTC. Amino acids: CASSPETGTNYGYTF.

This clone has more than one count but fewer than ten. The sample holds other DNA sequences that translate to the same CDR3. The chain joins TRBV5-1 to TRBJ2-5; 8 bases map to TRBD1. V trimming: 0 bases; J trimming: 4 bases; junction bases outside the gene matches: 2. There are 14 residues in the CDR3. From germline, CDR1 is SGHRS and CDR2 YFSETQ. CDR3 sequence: CASSLAGGGETQYF. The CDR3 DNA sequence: TGCGCCAGCAGCTTGGCAGGGGGCGGAGAGACCCAGTACTTC.

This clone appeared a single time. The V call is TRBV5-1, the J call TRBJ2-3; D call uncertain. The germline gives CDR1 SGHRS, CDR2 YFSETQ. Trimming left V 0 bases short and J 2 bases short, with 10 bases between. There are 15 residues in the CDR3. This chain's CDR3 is CASSLAVLPTDTQYF. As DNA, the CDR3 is TGCGCCAGCAGCTTGGCAGTCCTCCCCACAGATACGCAGTATTTT.

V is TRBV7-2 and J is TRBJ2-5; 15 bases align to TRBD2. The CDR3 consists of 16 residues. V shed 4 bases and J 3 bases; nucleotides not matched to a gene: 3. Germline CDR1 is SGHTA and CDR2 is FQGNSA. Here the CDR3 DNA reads TGTGCCAGCAGCTCCGGACTAGCGGGGGGGAAAGAGACCCAGTACTTC. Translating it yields CASSSGLAGGKETQYF. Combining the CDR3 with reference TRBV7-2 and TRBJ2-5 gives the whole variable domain GAGVSQSPSNKVTEKGKDVELRCDPISGHTALYWYRQSLGQGLEFLIYFQGNSAPDKSGLPSDRFSAERTGGSVSTLTIQRTQQEDSAVYLCASSSGLAGGKETQYFGPGTRLLVL.

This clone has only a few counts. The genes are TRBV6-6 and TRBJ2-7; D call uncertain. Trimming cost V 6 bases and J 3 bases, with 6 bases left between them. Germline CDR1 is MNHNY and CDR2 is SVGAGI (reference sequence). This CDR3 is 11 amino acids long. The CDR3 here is CASSPSYEQYF. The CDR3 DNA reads TGTGCCAGCAGCCCCAGCTACGAGCAGTACTTC.

CDR3 sequence (DNA): TGTGCCAGCAGCTTAAATTCCCAGGAGCAGTACTTC. This encodes CASSLNSQEQYF. This chain connects TRBV7-9 to TRBJ2-7; D gene ambiguous. V lost 2 bases and J lost 7, with 9 bases in between. The CDR3 spans 12 residues. CDR1 is SEHNR, CDR2 FQNEAQ, per germline (reference sequence).

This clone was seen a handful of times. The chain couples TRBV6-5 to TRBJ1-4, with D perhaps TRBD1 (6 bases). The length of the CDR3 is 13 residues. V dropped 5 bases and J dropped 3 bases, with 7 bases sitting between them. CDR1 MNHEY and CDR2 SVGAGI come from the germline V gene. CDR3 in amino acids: CASSRQANEKLFF. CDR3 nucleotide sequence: TGTGCCAGCAGTAGACAGGCTAATGAAAAACTGTTTTTT.

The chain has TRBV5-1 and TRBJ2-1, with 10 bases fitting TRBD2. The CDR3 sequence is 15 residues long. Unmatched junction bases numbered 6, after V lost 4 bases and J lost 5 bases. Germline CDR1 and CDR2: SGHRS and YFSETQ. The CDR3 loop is CASSLSGRENNEQFF. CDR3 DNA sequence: TGCGCCAGCAGCCTCAGCGGGAGGGAAAACAATGAGCAGTTCTTC.